These 29 T cell receptor beta chains originate from one sample sequenced in a study of blood T cell repertoires in COVID-19. Clones were sequenced by immunoSEQ multiplex PCR, and TCRdb holds only the in-frame ones, with some missing. This sample has approximately 250,000 clones, with roughly 85% found just once. The source material was peripheral blood. Receptors were obtained from a man in his sixties who had recovered from COVID-19.

The chain employs TRBV19 and TRBJ1-4; 7 bases line up with TRBD1. There are 17 residues in the CDR3. Germline V gene sequence: CDR1 LNHDA, CDR2 SQIVND (reference sequence). Losses at the gene ends were 6 bases for V and 8 bases for J; bases not matched to a gene: 18. CDR3 in amino acids: CASRGDRVGRRGEKLFF. The DNA of the CDR3 is TGTGCCAGTAGAGGAGACAGGGTTGGGAGACGGGGAGAAAAACTGTTTTTT. Complete variable domain (other parts from reference TRBV19 and TRBJ1-4): DGGITQSPKYLFRKEGQNVTLSCEQNLNHDAMYWYRQDPGQGLRLIYYSQIVNDFQKGDIAEGYSVSREKKESFPLTVTSAQKNPTAFYLCASRGDRVGRRGEKLFFGSGTQLSVL.

CDR3 region: CASSLSLAGDTQYF. CDR3 coding DNA: TGTGCCAGCAGTTTATCCCTAGCGGGAGATACGCAGTATTTT. V gene TRBV28 combines with J gene TRBJ2-3, with TRBD2 matching over 8 bases. Germline V gene lookup returns CDR1 MDHEN and CDR2 SYDVKM. This CDR3 comprises 14 residues. Trimming removed 1 base from V and 5 bases from J; junction bases left unmatched: 2.

V gene TRBV10-3 combines with J gene TRBJ2-3; 7 bases line up with TRBD2. In germline, CDR1 is ENHRY, CDR2 SYGVKD. The CDR3 contains 15 residues. The V and J ends lost 2 bases and 0 bases, in that order; junction bases with no gene match: 2. Here the CDR3 DNA reads TGTGCCATCAGTGAGAGGGGACTAAGCACAGATACGCAGTATTTT. It is translated as CAISERGLSTDTQYF.

V is TRBV19 and J is TRBJ1-1, with a weak D call TRBD1 (5 bases). V lost 2 bases and J 5 bases, leaving 12 bases between the germline ends. Germline loops: CDR1 LNHDA, CDR2 SQIVND (reference sequence). The CDR3 covers 14 residues. The CDR3 DNA is TGTGCCAGTAGTATAACTAACAGGAATACTGAAGCTTTCTTT. Amino acid sequence: CASSITNRNTEAFF.

The sample holds a few counts of this clone. V is TRBV18 and J is TRBJ2-2; 11 nucleotides line up with TRBD1. The CDR3 is 19 residues long. The V gene's germline CDR1 is KGHSH and CDR2 LQKENI. Trimming took 5 bases from V and 5 from J; bases not matched to a gene: 16. For the CDR3, the DNA is TGTGCCAGCTCAACGAAACCACGGGGACAGGGGGGCATGACCGGGGAGCTGTTTTTT. Residues: CASSTKPRGQGGMTGELFF.

Only one count was recorded for this clone. V is TRBV5-8 and J is TRBJ2-6; TRBD1 aligns across 12 bases. CDR1 is SGHTS, CDR2 YDEGEE, per germline. Trimming took 3 bases from V and 4 from J; bases not matched to a gene: 5. The CDR3 runs to 17 residues. This CDR3 reads CASSSGQGAAGANVLTF. CDR3 sequence (DNA): TGTGCCAGCAGCTCGGGACAGGGGGCGGCGGGGGCCAACGTCCTGACTTTC.

The genes are TRBV7-2 and TRBJ2-7; 8 bases agree with TRBD2. The CDR3 runs 14 residues. J gave up 3 bases and V 5 bases, and 6 bases lay outside the gene matches. Germline assignment: CDR1 SGHTA and CDR2 FQGNSA. CDR3 nucleotides: TGTGCCAGCAGCGCCCAGCGGGGGAGCTACGAGCAGTACTTC. Encoded protein: CASSAQRGSYEQYF.

The J gene is TRBJ2-7, the V gene TRBV15; D may be TRBD2 (6 bases). The V gene lost 0 bases and the J gene lost 6 bases, with 21 bases spanning the gap. The CDR3 sequence is 17 residues long. In germline, CDR1 is LNHNV, CDR2 YYDKDF (reference sequence). The CDR3 protein is CATSRDLADSRIGEQYF. Here the CDR3 DNA reads TGTGCCACCAGCAGAGATTTAGCGGACTCCCGGATTGGCGAGCAGTACTTC.

The chain uses TRBV9 and TRBJ2-7; a possible D gene is TRBD2 (6 bases). The CDR3 length is 16 residues. V lost 4 bases to trimming and J lost 3 bases, with 20 bases between them. Per germline, CDR1 SGDLS and CDR2 YYNGEE. CDR3: CASSPGLSSLLYEQYF. DNA of the CDR3: TGTGCCAGCAGCCCAGGACTATCATCCTTACTCTACGAGCAGTACTTC. The whole variable domain, remainder taken from reference TRBV9 and TRBJ2-7, is DSGVTQTPKHLITATGQRVTLRCSPRSGDLSVYWYQQSLDQGLQFLIQYYNGEERAKGNILERFSAQQFPDLHSELNLSSLELGDSALYFCASSPGLSSLLYEQYFGPGTRLTVT.

This chain joins TRBV6-6 and TRBJ1-2, with 8 bases that match TRBD1. V shed 6 bases and J 5 bases; nucleotides not matched to a gene: 5. The CDR3 spans 13 residues. In germline, CDR1 is MNHNY, CDR2 SVGAGI (reference sequence). CDR3 sequence: CASSDRGSYGYTF. The CDR3 DNA reads as TGTGCCAGCAGCGACAGGGGCTCATATGGCTACACCTTC.

The chain employs TRBV6-1 and TRBJ1-4; the match to TRBD1 covers 9 bases. Germline lookup yields CDR1 MNHNS and CDR2 SASEGT. Unmatched junction bases numbered 6, after V lost 5 bases and J lost 5 bases. The CDR3 is made up of 15 amino acids. The CDR3, as DNA: TGTGCCAGCAGTAAAGGACAGGGGAGGAATGAAAAACTGTTTTTT. Its protein is CASSKGQGRNEKLFF.

This clone was seen only once. J is TRBJ1-1 and V is TRBV5-1; 8 positions agree with TRBD1. This CDR3 has 14 residues. J was trimmed by 6 bases and V by 2 bases; bases with no gene match: 6. Germline V gene data show CDR1 as SGHRS and CDR2 as YFSETQ. CDR3 protein: CASSFTDRVAEAFF. The CDR3 DNA is TGCGCCAGCAGCTTTACGGACAGGGTTGCTGAAGCTTTCTTT.

This clone was seen a handful of times. The chain has TRBV19 and TRBJ1-5; no clear D gene. The V gene's germline CDR1 is LNHDA and CDR2 SQIVND (reference sequence). The CDR3 is 15 residues long. Trimming cost V 7 bases and J 6 bases, with 19 bases left between them. In nucleotides, the CDR3 is TGTGCCAGTAAGACTGAGACTGAAGCACGTCAGCCCCAGCATTTT. This encodes CASKTETEARQPQHF.

The sample holds a few counts of this clone. V and J are TRBV29-1 and TRBJ2-5; 8 bases match TRBD2. After removal of 6 bases from V and 5 bases from J, the junction contained 8 bases not matched to a gene. Germline CDR1 and CDR2: SQVTM and ANQGSEA. The CDR3 is 13 amino acids. Written as DNA, the CDR3 is TGCAGCGTAAAAATAGCGGGGAAGGAGACCCAGTACTTC. Its protein is CSVKIAGKETQYF. The variable domain in full, completed from reference TRBV29-1 and TRBJ2-5, reads SAVISQKPSRDICQRGTSLTIQCQVDSQVTMMFWYRQQPGQSLTLIATANQGSEATYESGFVIDKFPISRPNLTFSTLTVSNMSPEDSSIYLCSVKIAGKETQYFGPGTRLLVL.

The J gene is TRBJ1-2, the V gene TRBV5-4; TRBD1 matches at 7 bases. There are 16 residues in the CDR3. After removal of 4 bases from V and 2 bases from J, the junction contained 11 bases not matched to a gene. CDR1 SGHNT and CDR2 YYREEE come from the germline V gene (reference sequence). The CDR3 loop reads CASSTGTVIRNYGYTF. As DNA, the CDR3 is TGTGCCAGCAGCACCGGGACAGTCATTCGCAACTATGGCTACACCTTC.

This clone has more than one count but fewer than ten. This chain links TRBV7-9 with TRBJ1-5, with D uncertain. The CDR3 loop spans 14 amino acids. V was shortened by 1 base and J by 1 base, with 5 bases between the two germline ends. CDR1 and CDR2 from the germline V gene are SEHNR and FQNEAQ (reference sequence). CDR3 nucleotide sequence: TGTGCCAGCAGCTTAGGGGCCAGCAATCAGCCCCAGCATTTT. It encodes CASSLGASNQPQHF. Using reference TRBV7-9 and TRBJ1-5 for the parts outside the CDR3, the full variable domain is DTGVSQNPRHKITKRGQNVTFRCDPISEHNRLYWYRQTLGQGPEFLTYFQNEAQLEKSRLLSDRFSAERPKGSFSTLEIQRTEQGDSAMYLCASSLGASNQPQHFGDGTRLSIL.

As for this clone: At one of its ends the junction is not consistent with the germline gene, which may arise from a read error. The chain combines TRBV29-1 with TRBJ2-2, with D unclear. This CDR3 contains 11 residues. The germline V gene has CDR1 SQVTM and CDR2 ANQGSEA. The CDR3 nucleotides read TGCAGCGTTGGGAACAGCGGGGAGCTGTTTTTT. Protein: CSVGNSGELFF.

The gene calls are TRBV7-6 and TRBJ1-1; D remains ambiguous. The CDR3 is 11 residues long. Germline CDR1 and CDR2: SGHVS and FNYEAQ. V gave up 5 bases and J gave up 4 bases, with 5 bases separating them. DNA for the CDR3: TGTGCCAGCAGCCCAGGCACTGAAGCTTTCTTT. This codes for CASSPGTEAFF. Using reference TRBV7-6 and TRBJ1-1 for the parts outside the CDR3, the full variable domain is GAGVSQSPRYKVTKRGQDVALRCDPISGHVSLYWYRQALGQGPEFLTYFNYEAQQDKSGLPNDRFSAERPEGSISTLTIQRTEQRDSAMYRCASSPGTEAFFGQGTRLTVV.

V and J are TRBV7-9 and TRBJ2-1; D unclear. The CDR3 is 15 residues long. Looked up from germline, CDR1 is SEHNR and CDR2 is FQNEAQ (reference sequence). Between the trimmed V and J ends, which lost 5 bases and 2 bases, there was a span of 13 bases. The CDR3 loop is CASSTLVPTYNEQFF. The CDR3 region has the DNA TGTGCCAGCAGCACTCTAGTGCCGACCTACAATGAGCAGTTCTTC.

The chain combines TRBV21-1 with TRBJ2-7; the table's D call, TRBD2, has no DNA check behind it. TRBV21-1 is an annotated pseudogene. This CDR3 comprises 17 residues. CDR3 nucleotide sequence: TGTGCCAGCAGTAGAAAGGCTGGACTGAGCCATCCCTACGAGCAGTACTTC. Its translation is CASSRKAGLSHPYEQYF.

The chain links TRBV9 to TRBJ2-7; D unresolved. Germline CDR1 and CDR2: SGDLS and YYNGEE. The V gene lost 0 bases and the J gene lost 3 bases, with 7 bases spanning the gap. This CDR3 comprises 13 residues. CDR3 DNA: TGTGCCAGCAGCGTAGCAGAAAACTACGAGCAGTACTTC. It encodes CASSVAENYEQYF.

The V and J genes are TRBV6-6 and TRBJ1-1; unclear D gene. V lost 5 bases and J 5 bases, leaving 24 bases between the germline ends. Germline V gene lookup returns CDR1 MNHNY and CDR2 SVGAGI (reference sequence). This CDR3 spans 17 amino acids. The CDR3 DNA is TGTGCCAGCAGTCTAACCGGGCGACTAAGGCGGTATACTGAAGCTTTCTTT. Translation gives CASSLTGRLRRYTEAFF.

The rearrangement joins TRBV19 to TRBJ1-2; 9 nucleotides agree with TRBD1. The CDR3 consists of 15 residues. V shed 4 bases and J 4 bases; nucleotides not matched to a gene: 7. CDR1 and CDR2 from the germline V gene are LNHDA and SQIVND (reference sequence). The CDR3: CASSTRDREVYGYTF. The CDR3 DNA reads TGTGCCAGTAGTACCCGGGACAGGGAAGTCTATGGCTACACCTTC.

This chain uses TRBV5-1 with TRBJ1-6; a weak D match, TRBD1 (5 bases). CDR1 and CDR2 from the germline V gene are SGHRS and YFSETQ. CDR3 length: 15 amino acids. Trimming took off 4 bases at V and 3 bases at J, with 11 bases between the two ends. CDR3 sequence (DNA): TGCGCCAGCAGCATGGGGCCTAGCTATAATTCACCCCTCCACTTT. It specifies CASSMGPSYNSPLHF.

The genes are TRBV29-1 and TRBJ2-5, with 10 bases aligning to TRBD1. Germline loops: CDR1 SQVTM, CDR2 ANQGSEA. V lost 6 bases to trimming and J lost 5 bases; unmatched junction nucleotides: 15. This CDR3 spans 16 amino acids. The CDR3 region has the DNA TGCAGCGTAGCAACAGCGGGACAGGGGCGGTCGGAGACCCAGTACTTC. It translates to CSVATAGQGRSETQYF.

The gene calls are TRBV6-6 and TRBJ1-6; D unclear. The CDR3 is 13 residues long. V was pared by 3 bases and J by 11 bases, with 11 bases between. CDR1 is MNHNY, CDR2 SVGAGI, per germline (reference sequence). The CDR3 sequence is CASSYSETAPLHF. The CDR3 DNA sequence: TGTGCCAGCAGTTATTCGGAGACTGCACCCCTCCACTTT.

The sample holds one count of this clone. J is TRBJ2-7 and V is TRBV19; tentatively, D is TRBD2 (5 bases). CDR1 is LNHDA, CDR2 SQIVND, per germline (reference sequence). The ends were cut back, 6 bases at V and 2 bases at J, with 14 bases in the middle. The CDR3 has 14 residues. Here the CDR3 DNA reads TGTGCCAGTAGCATGCGGGCCGTAGCCTACGAGCAGTACTTC. Translated: CASSMRAVAYEQYF.

J is TRBJ1-2 and V is TRBV27; TRBD1 aligns across 9 bases. This CDR3 has 14 amino acids. V lost 2 bases to trimming and J lost 7 bases; unmatched junction nucleotides: 5. Germline CDR1 is MNHEY and CDR2 is SMNVEV (reference sequence). The CDR3 spells CASSLGGQGFGYTF. As DNA, the CDR3 is TGTGCCAGCAGTTTAGGAGGACAGGGGTTTGGCTACACCTTC.

V and J are TRBV6-5 and TRBJ2-7; maybe TRBD2 (6 bases). V was trimmed by 7 bases and J by 1 base, leaving 14 bases between them. Germline V lookup: CDR1 MNHEY, CDR2 SVGAGI. This CDR3 is built from 14 residues. The CDR3 coding sequence is TGTGCCAGCATACACGGGGGATGGTCCTACGAGCAGTACTTC. It specifies CASIHGGWSYEQYF.